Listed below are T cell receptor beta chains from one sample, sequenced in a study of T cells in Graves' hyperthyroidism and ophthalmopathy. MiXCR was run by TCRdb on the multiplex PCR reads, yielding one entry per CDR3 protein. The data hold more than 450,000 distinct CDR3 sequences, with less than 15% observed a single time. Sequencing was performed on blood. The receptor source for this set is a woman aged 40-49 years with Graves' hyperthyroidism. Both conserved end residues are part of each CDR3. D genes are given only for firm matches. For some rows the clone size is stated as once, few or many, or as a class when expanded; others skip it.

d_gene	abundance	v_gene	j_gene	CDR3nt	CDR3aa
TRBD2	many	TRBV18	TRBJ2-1	TGTGCCAGCTCACCACGGAGCGGGAGTTACAATGAGCAGTTCTTC	CASSPRSGSYNEQFF
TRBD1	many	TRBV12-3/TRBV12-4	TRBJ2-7	TGTGCCAGCAGTCCGGGACAGGGTTTATACGAGCAGTACTTC	CASSPGQGLYEQYF
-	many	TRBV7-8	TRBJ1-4	TGTGCCAGCAGCTTAGGAGTTGGCAGGGCTGCTAATGAAAAACTGTTTTTT	CASSLGVGRAANEKLFF
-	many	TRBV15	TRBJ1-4	TGTGCCACCAGCTCAGCCAGGAATGAAAAACTGTTTTTT	CATSSARNEKLFF
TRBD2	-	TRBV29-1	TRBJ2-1	TGCAGCGTTGTAGGAAGCGGGACTTACAATGAGCAGTTCTTC	CSVVGSGTYNEQFF
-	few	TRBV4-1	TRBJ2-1	TGCGCCAGCATCGGGCCGGGGGGACAGGAGCAGTTCTTC	CASIGPGGQEQFF
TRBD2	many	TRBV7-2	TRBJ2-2	TGTGCCAGCAGCCAGACTAGCGGGAGGGCTGGCGGGGAGCTGTTTTTT	CASSQTSGRAGGELFF
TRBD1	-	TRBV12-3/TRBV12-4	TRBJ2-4	TGTGCCAGCAGTTTCACAGGGGGATTACTGCTAGCCAAAAACATTCAGTACTTC	CASSFTGGLLLAKNIQYF
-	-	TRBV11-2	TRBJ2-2	TGTGCCAGCAGCAGTCCGGGGATAGGCGGGGAGCTGTTTTTT	CASSSPGIGGELFF
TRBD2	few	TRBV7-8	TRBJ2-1	TGTGCCAGCAGCGTAGCCGTAGCGGGAGTTACCCACGAGCAGTTCTTC	CASSVAVAGVTHEQFF
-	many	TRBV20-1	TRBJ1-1	TGCAGTGCTTACGACATGACGGGGTCTGAAGCTTTCTTT	CSAYDMTGSEAFF
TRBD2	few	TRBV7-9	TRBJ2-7	TGTGCCAGCAGCCACATCCTAGAGACTAGCGGGAGGCCCTACGAGCAGTACTTC	CASSHILETSGRPYEQYF
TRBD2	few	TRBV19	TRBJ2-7	TGTGCCAGTAGTGTTCTAGCGGAATTGACCTACGAGCAGTACTTC	CASSVLAELTYEQYF
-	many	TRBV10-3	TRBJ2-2	TGTGCCACCACAACAGGGCGAGACACCGGGGAGCTGTTTTTT	CATTTGRDTGELFF
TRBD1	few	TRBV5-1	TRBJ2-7	TGCGCCAGCAGCTTGTATTGGAGACAGGGGGCCTACGAGCAGTACTTC	CASSLYWRQGAYEQYF
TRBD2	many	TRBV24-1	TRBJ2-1	TGTGCCACCAGTGAGAGTAGCGGGGGCTCCTACAATGAGCAGTTCTTC	CATSESSGGSYNEQFF
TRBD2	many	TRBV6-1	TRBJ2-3	TGTGCCAGCAGTGTGGGGGACTACACAAGCACAGATACGCAGTATTTT	CASSVGDYTSTDTQYF
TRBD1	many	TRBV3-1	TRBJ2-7	TGTGCCAGCAGCCAAGAGCCCGGGACAGCCTACGAGCAGTACTTC	CASSQEPGTAYEQYF
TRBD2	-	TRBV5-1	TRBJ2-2	TGCGCCAGCAGCAGGACAGCGGGAGTGGCAGGGGAGCTGTTTTTT	CASSRTAGVAGELFF
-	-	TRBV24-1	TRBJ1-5	TGTGCCACCAGTGATTTATATAGCAATCAGCCCCAGCATTTT	CATSDLYSNQPQHF
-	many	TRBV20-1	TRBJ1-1	TGCAGTGCTAGTCCCGCGGGGGCCGGGAACACTGAAGCTTTCTTT	CSASPAGAGNTEAFF
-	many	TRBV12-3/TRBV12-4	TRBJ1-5	TGTGCCAGCGCGTTGGTGGGGGCAAGCAATCAGCCCCAGCATTTT	CASALVGASNQPQHF
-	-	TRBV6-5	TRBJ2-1	TGTGCCAGCAGTATACTAGCACTTCACTACAATGAGCAGTTCTTC	CASSILALHYNEQFF
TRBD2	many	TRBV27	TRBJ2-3	TGTGCCAGCAGTGCGACTAGCGGAACGCAGTATTTT	CASSATSGTQYF
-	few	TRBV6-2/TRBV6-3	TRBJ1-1	TGTGCCAGCATCGCCCCGGGACAGAACACTGAAGCTTTCTTT	CASIAPGQNTEAFF
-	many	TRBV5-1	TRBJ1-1	TGCGCCAGCAGCCCCGAACAAAGCGCACGGACTGAAGCTTTCTTT	CASSPEQSARTEAFF
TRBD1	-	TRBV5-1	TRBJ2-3	TGCGCCAGCAGCTCGGGACAGGGGGTATTGGCAGATACGCAGTATTTT	CASSSGQGVLADTQYF
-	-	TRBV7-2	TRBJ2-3	TGTGCCAGCAGAGCAGGGCTCACAGATACGCAGTATTTT	CASRAGLTDTQYF
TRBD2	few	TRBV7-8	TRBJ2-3	TGTGCCAGCAGCTTAGCGGTCGGGAGGGCCGGGACAGATACGCAGTATTTT	CASSLAVGRAGTDTQYF
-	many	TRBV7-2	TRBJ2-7	TGTGCCAGCAGCTTAGGTTGGGCAGGGGAGCAGTACTTC	CASSLGWAGEQYF
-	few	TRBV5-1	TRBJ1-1	TGCGCCAGCAGCCAGAGGACGGTGAACACTGAAGCTTTCTTT	CASSQRTVNTEAFF
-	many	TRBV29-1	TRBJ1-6	TGCAGCGTACGCCGGGACCTCGAGGGGTCACCCCTCCACTTT	CSVRRDLEGSPLHF
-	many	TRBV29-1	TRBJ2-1	TGCAGCGTTGTACGGGAGACAGCTTTATACAATGAGCAGTTCTTC	CSVVRETALYNEQFF
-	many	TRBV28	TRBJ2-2	TGTGCCAGCAGAGTACAGGGAACCGGGGAGCTGTTTTTT	CASRVQGTGELFF
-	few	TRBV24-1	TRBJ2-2	TGTGCCACCAGTGGAGATTTTAGCGCCACCGGGGAGCTGTTTTTT	CATSGDFSATGELFF
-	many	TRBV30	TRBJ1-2	TGTGCCTGGAGTGTAGGGACGTTTTCCGGCTACACCTTC	CAWSVGTFSGYTF
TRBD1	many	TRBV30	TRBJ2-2	TGTGCCTGGGAACCGGGACAGGGTTTGAACACCGGGGAGCTGTTTTTT	CAWEPGQGLNTGELFF
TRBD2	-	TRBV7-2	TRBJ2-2	TGTGCCAGCAGTCCTTTTAGCGGGAGGGGGACCGGGGAGCTGTTTTTT	CASSPFSGRGTGELFF
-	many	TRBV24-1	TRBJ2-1	TGTGCCACCAGTGATTTAGAGTCTCGGGCAGGGGGGTACAATGAGCAGTTCTTC	CATSDLESRAGGYNEQFF
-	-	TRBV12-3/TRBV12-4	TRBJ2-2	TGTGCCAGCAGTTTAAGTCCCCTCGAGCTGTTTTTT	CASSLSPLELFF
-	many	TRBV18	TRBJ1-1	TGTGCCAGCTCACCGCAGGGACACAAGAACACTGAAGCTTTCTTT	CASSPQGHKNTEAFF
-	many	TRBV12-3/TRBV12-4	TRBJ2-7	TGTGCCAGCAGTTCCAGCACTGTGTTCGAGCAGTACTTC	CASSSSTVFEQYF
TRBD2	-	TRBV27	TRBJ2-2	TGTGCCAGCAGTTTACCCCTAGCGGGAGAGCTCGGGGAGCTGTTTTTT	CASSLPLAGELGELFF
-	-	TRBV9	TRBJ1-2	TGTGCCAGCAGCGTAGCAGGGGACTCGACCTATGGCTACACCTTC	CASSVAGDSTYGYTF